The present T cell receptor (beta chain) was sequenced within a study of CD8 T cells in ankylosing spondylitis. MiXCR, run by TCRdb on the 5' RACE reads, gives a single entry per CDR3 protein. Among approximately 220,000 distinct CDR3 sequences listed, roughly 25% were seen once. Specimen: blood, either unsorted or a sorted T cell fraction (not recorded which). The sequence was collected from a male donor with ankylosing spondylitis or in good health (not recorded which).

The CDR3 spells CASSQVIGNEQFF. DNA for the CDR3: TGTGCCAGCAGCCAAGTAATCGGTAATGAGCAGTTCTTC. The rearrangement joins TRBV3-1 to TRBJ2-1, with D unclear. CDR1 LGHDT and CDR2 YNNKEL come from the germline V gene (reference sequence). V was shortened by 1 base and J by 7 bases, with 8 bases between the two germline ends. This CDR3 spans 13 amino acids.